This record looks at one TCR beta chain sequence and its context. These data are taken from a study of T cell changes during pregnancy in multiple sclerosis. The CDR3 has 14 amino acids. The V gene lost 4 bases and the J gene lost 0 bases, with 10 bases spanning the gap. CDR1 SGHKS and CDR2 YYEKEE come from the germline V gene (reference sequence). Sequencing was performed with immunoSEQ multiplex PCR; in TCRdb, only in-frame clones are kept and a portion is missing. The sample has 47,000 or so clones, approximately 95% seen once. This receptor was taken from a female donor with multiple sclerosis, enrolled in a pregnancy study. Source: CD4+ T cells from peripheral blood mononuclear cells, taken in the first trimester of pregnancy. The rearrangement joins TRBV5-5 to TRBJ2-5; possible D gene TRBD1, 5 bases. CDR3 sequence: CASSLDTYQETQYF. CDR3 bases: TGTGCCAGCAGCCTGGACACCTACCAAGAGACCCAGTACTTC.